The present T cell receptor beta chain was sequenced within a study of CD4+ T cells in melanoma. Comment on this clone: Its antigen is unknown.

General study findings and limits: Neoantigen-specific CD4+ T cells in melanoma reportedly had diverse differentiation states.

Generated by immunoSEQ multiplex PCR, the TCRdb table keeps only in-frame clones and is missing some. The sample consists of approximately 10,000 clones, approximately 67% of them appearing once. The clonotype originates from a human donor with melanoma. Sequencing input: cells from a culture (not recorded whether cultured in vitro).

This CDR3 reads CASSVVGGANEKLFF. The CDR3 nucleotides read TGTGCCAGCAGCGTAGTCGGGGGGGCAAATGAAAAACTGTTTTTT. This chain uses TRBV9 with TRBJ1-4; maybe TRBD1 (6 bases). From germline, CDR1 is SGDLS and CDR2 YYNGEE. The CDR3 is 15 amino acids. V was trimmed by 0 bases and J by 5 bases, leaving 11 bases between them.